Listed below are T cell receptor beta chains from one sample, sequenced in a study of T cells after yellow fever vaccination. TCRdb redid the calling of the 5' RACE reads with MiXCR, one entry per CDR3 protein. The sample has about 300,000 distinct CDR3 sequences, approximately 10% seen once. Sequences were derived from CD4+ T cells sorted from PBMCs, sampled 5 days after the yellow fever booster vaccination. Receptor source: a man younger than 30 who received the YFV17D yellow fever vaccine. CDR3s include the opening cysteine and the closing phenylalanine or tryptophan. For some rows the clone size is stated as once, few or many, or as a class when expanded; others skip it.

TRBJ2-7,TRBV5-4,16,-,CASSLAPSGGADEQYF
TRBJ2-3,TRBV6-2/TRBV6-3,17,-,CASSSAGTSVVSDTQYF
TRBJ2-3,TRBV7-9,13,many,CASRRDRTDTQYF
TRBJ1-1,TRBV11-2,15,few,CASSPDRGLWTEAFF
TRBJ1-5,TRBV2,14,-,CASSLRAQLSPQHF
TRBJ1-2,TRBV4-2,16,few,CASSQPSGRGPGGYTF
TRBJ1-5,TRBV12-3/TRBV12-4,14,few,CASSPRGLNQPQHF
TRBJ2-5,TRBV20-1,15,-,CSARVPATPRGAQYF
TRBJ2-5,TRBV5-4,15,-,CASSLTTGSRETQYF
TRBJ2-7,TRBV7-2,16,few,CASRAGTSNYRNEQYF
TRBJ2-2,TRBV7-3,16,-,CASSPGTSGRTGELFF